The 10 T cell receptor beta chains given below trace back to one sample, sequenced in a study of blood T cell repertoires in COVID-19. Profiled with immunoSEQ multiplex PCR; TCRdb holds only in-frame clones, not every one. This table holds approximately 230,000 clones, approximately 80% found once. Material: peripheral blood. All receptors derive from an elderly woman with active or convalescent COVID-19.

The V and J genes are TRBV27 and TRBJ1-4; D is unclear. Per the germline V gene, CDR1 is MNHEY and CDR2 is SMNVEV (reference sequence). V shed 6 bases and J shed 3 bases, with 8 bases lying between them. The CDR3 spans 13 residues. In DNA form, the CDR3 reads TGTGCCAGCAGCTCCCGGTCTAATGAAAAACTGTTTTTT. It specifies CASSSRSNEKLFF.

The chain joins TRBV28 to TRBJ2-7; a weak D match, TRBD2 (6 bases). The CDR3 covers 12 residues. The V and J ends lost 8 bases and 4 bases respectively, with 12 bases between them. CDR1 and CDR2 (germline): MDHEN, SYDVKM. In DNA form, the CDR3 reads TGTGCCAGCGGGACTTCCCTATACGAGCAGTACTTC. Translation: CASGTSLYEQYF.

V and J are TRBV20-1 and TRBJ1-4, with D uncertain. Germline CDR1 and CDR2: DFQATT and SNEGSKA (reference sequence). Trimming removed 3 bases at V and 3 bases at J, with 8 bases between. This CDR3 comprises 13 residues. The CDR3 loop is CSASWSSNEKLFF. The CDR3 nucleotides read TGCAGTGCTAGTTGGAGCTCTAATGAAAAACTGTTTTTT.

The DNA for the CDR3 is TGTGCCAGCAGCTTGGAACAGCTGAACACCGGGGAGCTGTTTTTT. Residues: CASSLEQLNTGELFF. This sequence joins TRBV5-4 and TRBJ2-2, with D unresolved. The CDR3 covers 15 residues. With 0 bases removed from V and 1 base from J, the gap between germline ends came to 7 bases. The germline CDR1 and CDR2 sequences are SGHNT and YYREEE (reference sequence).

This chain joins TRBV11-3 and TRBJ2-2; D not resolved. The CDR3 has 14 residues. Germline assignment: CDR1 SGHNT and CDR2 YENEEA. V lost 0 bases and J 4 bases, leaving 6 bases between the germline ends. CDR3: CASSLDPSTGELFF. Here the CDR3 DNA reads TGTGCCAGCAGCTTAGATCCGTCCACCGGGGAGCTGTTTTTT.

This chain uses TRBV9 with TRBJ2-4; 7 nucleotides line up with TRBD2. Trimming at V came to 0 bases and at J to 7 bases, leaving 7 bases not matched to a gene. Germline CDR1 SGDLS, CDR2 YYNGEE. This CDR3 has 15 amino acids. The CDR3 DNA is TGTGCCAGCAGCGTAGTCGGCGGGAGCGGGAACATTCAGTACTTC. Translation: CASSVVGGSGNIQYF.

The chain uses TRBV19 and TRBJ2-5; TRBD2 matches 7 bases. The germline CDR1 and CDR2 sequences are LNHDA and SQIVND (reference sequence). The length of the CDR3 is 13 residues. The V segment lost 9 bases and the J segment 5 bases; nucleotides outside the gene matches: 9. Here the CDR3 DNA reads TGTGCCAGCGCCGGGACTACCCCTGAGACCCAGTACTTC. Protein sequence: CASAGTTPETQYF.

Comment on this clone: The identical CDR3 is also encoded by other nucleotide sequences in the sample. V is TRBV27 and J is TRBJ1-6; 8 positions agree with TRBD1. V dropped 6 bases and J dropped 7; count of bases not matched to a gene: 5. CDR1 and CDR2 from the germline V gene are MNHEY and SMNVEV (reference sequence). The CDR3 covers 14 residues. In nucleotides, the CDR3 is TGTGCCAGCAGCGCCGGGACAGGCAATTCACCCCTCCACTTT. This translates into CASSAGTGNSPLHF.

This clone appeared a single time. The sample has other DNA sequences that encode this CDR3 too. The chain joins TRBV18 to TRBJ2-5, with 7 bases that match TRBD1. The CDR3 sequence is 14 residues long. V gave up 3 bases and J gave up 2 bases; unmatched junction bases: 3. In germline, CDR1 is KGHSH, CDR2 LQKENI. This CDR3 is CASSPSGQQETQYF. The DNA for the CDR3 is TGTGCCAGCTCACCCTCGGGACAGCAAGAGACCCAGTACTTC.

The V gene is TRBV19, the J gene TRBJ1-5; TRBD1 agrees at 9 bases. CDR1 is LNHDA, CDR2 SQIVND, per germline (reference sequence). Trimming removed 4 bases from V and 4 bases from J; junction bases left unmatched: 2. The CDR3 is made up of 14 amino acids. The CDR3 sequence: CASSTGTGNQPQHF. In DNA form, the CDR3 reads TGTGCCAGTAGTACCGGGACAGGGAATCAGCCCCAGCATTTT.